The 8 T cell receptor beta chains below come from one sample, sequenced in a study of blood T cell repertoires in COVID-19 (dated by TCRdb to 2018 to 2021). The protocol used for the library was the immunoSEQ multiplex PCR assay. Drawn from immuneACCESS, this table holds only the in-frame rearrangements with V and J called that TCRdb kept. Clones are partly lost; checked studies trace under half to an unresolved V gene and leave the rest unexplained. Across this sample there are about 83,000 clones, with roughly four fifths seen only once. Jointly, the top ten make up about a fifth of the sample. The specimen sequenced was peripheral blood. These receptors were taken from a woman older than 75 with active or convalescent COVID-19.

The rearrangement links TRBV7-3 to TRBJ2-2; D is undetermined. The CDR3 is 13 residues long. The V end was cut by 0 bases, the J end by 6 bases, with 5 bases between. The germline CDR1 and CDR2 sequences are SGHTA and FQGTGA. The CDR3 DNA reads as TGTGCCAGCAGCTTAACGCGTTCCGGGGAGCTGTTTTTT. Amino acid sequence: CASSLTRSGELFF.

The CDR3 sequence: CASSLDHLGGFNEQFF. In nucleotides, the CDR3 is TGTGCCAGCAGCTTAGATCATTTGGGGGGGTTCAATGAGCAGTTCTTC. This chain joins TRBV11-3 and TRBJ2-1; 7 nucleotides match TRBD2. CDR1 is SGHNT, CDR2 YENEEA, per germline. Trimming at V came to 0 bases and at J to 6 bases, leaving 8 bases not matched to a gene. The CDR3 runs 16 residues.

This chain uses TRBV15 with TRBJ2-2; 9 bases fit TRBD1. V shed 5 bases and J 7 bases; nucleotides not matched to a gene: 8. The CDR3 has 15 amino acids. Germline-derived CDR1 and CDR2 are LNHNV and YYDKDF (reference sequence). The CDR3 is CATSGDRVALGELFF. The CDR3 nucleotides are TGTGCCACCAGCGGGGACAGGGTCGCCCTCGGGGAGCTGTTTTTT.

The chain employs TRBV5-4 and TRBJ1-2; D possibly corresponds to TRBD1 (6 bases). CDR1 and CDR2 from the germline V gene are SGHNT and YYREEE (reference sequence). Trimming left V 3 bases short and J 8 bases short, with 17 bases between. The CDR3 loop spans 14 amino acids. The CDR3 is CASSSVAGAEGYTF. In DNA, the CDR3 is TGTGCCAGCAGCTCGGTGGCAGGGGCTGAGGGCTACACCTTC.

This clone was seen just once. This may be a read error: a much more frequent sequence differs by one nucleotide. The J gene is TRBJ1-6, the V gene TRBV6-4; TRBD1 matches at 8 bases. Losses at the gene ends were 7 bases for V and 3 bases for J; bases not matched to a gene: 5. CDR1 is MRHNA and CDR2 is SNTAGT in the germline V gene. This CDR3 region has 15 residues. The CDR3 DNA reads TGTGCCAGCAATAAACAGGGGGGCTATAATTCACCCCTCCACTTT. This sequence encodes CASNKQGGYNSPLHF.

The chain joins TRBV7-8 to TRBJ2-5; the match to TRBD1 covers 7 bases. CDR3 length equals 20 residues. The germline V gene encodes CDR1 SGHVS and CDR2 FQNEAQ. CDR3 DNA: TGTGCTCTCAGCGAGGTCCGGTATAGGGGGCTCGAAAGGTCCCAAGAGACCCAGTACTTC. This translates into CALSEVRYRGLERSQETQYF.

This CDR3 is CASWSSYNSPLHF. The CDR3 DNA reads TGTGCCAGCTGGAGCTCCTATAATTCACCCCTCCACTTT. The gene calls are TRBV6-5 and TRBJ1-6; the D is unclear. Germline CDR1 is MNHEY and CDR2 is SVGAGI. This CDR3 region has 13 residues. The ends were cut back, 8 bases at V and 0 bases at J, with 5 bases in the middle.

J is TRBJ2-7 and V is TRBV11-2; TRBD1 is a possible D gene (5 bases). Germline CDR1 and CDR2: SGHAT and FQNNGV. The CDR3 has 15 amino acids. Trimming took off 1 base at V and 3 bases at J, with 13 bases between the two ends. The CDR3 DNA follows: TGTGCCAGCAGCTTAGCCCCGACAGAAGACTACGAGCAGTACTTC. It encodes CASSLAPTEDYEQYF.